This TCR beta chain was sequenced for a study of T-cell reconstitution after alpha-beta-depleted transplantation in children. Study-wide findings and caveats: After one year, T-cell counts and TCRbeta diversity mostly came from new T cells.

This clonotype was found a few times. Its matching antigen is unknown. Preparing the TCRbeta library involved the use of unique molecular identifiers. TCRdb re-called the PCR reads with MiXCR, one entry per CDR3 protein. The sample has around 45,000 distinct CDR3 sequences, around 56% seen once; the top ten hold around two fifths. V dropped 5 bases and J dropped 0; count of bases not matched to a gene: 6. CDR3 size: 16 residues. Germline assignment: CDR1 DFQATT and CDR2 SNEGSKA (reference sequence). The V and J genes are TRBV20-1 and TRBJ2-4; 11 positions match TRBD2. This material consisted of peripheral blood, taken before TCRalphabeta/CD19-depleted stem cell transplant. The receptor's source is a boy in the first two years of life with SCID, due to receive a stem cell transplant. For the CDR3, the DNA is TGCAGTGCTGCCGGGACTAGCGGACTAGCCAAAAACATTCAGTACTTC. Translation gives CSAAGTSGLAKNIQYF.